This T cell receptor (beta chain) was retrieved from a study of T cells after somatic rescue of genetic block. The data were produced by immunoSEQ multiplex PCR, yet TCRdb's version contains in-frame clones alone and is incomplete. This sample has around 67,000 clones; approximately 90% occur once, and the top ten carry about 3%. V gave up 4 bases and J gave up 7 bases, with 13 bases separating them. Germline-derived CDR1 and CDR2 are KGHSH and LQKENI. CDR3 size: 13 residues. The receptor's source is a young man. The sequenced sample was peripheral blood mononuclear cells (PBMCs). This chain joins TRBV18 and TRBJ2-5; no clear D. CDR3 sequence (DNA): TGTGCCAGCTCACTGGACGCAAGAGGGACCCAGTACTTC. It is translated as CASSLDARGTQYF.